This T cell receptor (beta chain) was identified in a study of blood T cells in healthy people across ages. Germline CDR1 reads LGHNT; CDR2 reads FRNRAP. The V and J ends lost 6 bases and 9 bases respectively, with 15 bases between them. CDR3 length equals 13 residues. With regard to this clonotype: Its antigen remains unknown.

Primers used in a second PCR of roughly 7 to 11 cycles were a sample-barcoded 5' primer and a J-beta primer mix. TCRdb itself ran the 5' RACE reads through MiXCR, one entry per CDR3 protein. The sample has hundreds of thousands of distinct CDR3 sequences, around 50% seen once; the top ten hold around 24%. Study results and caveats: Age showed a roughly linear inverse relationship with TCR beta diversity per million T cells.

The rearrangement uses TRBV12-5 and TRBJ2-1, with no clear D. The TCR originated in a man aged 40-49 years in good health. Sequencing was carried out using blood. The CDR3: CASGPIVESEQFF. In DNA form, the CDR3 reads TGTGCTAGTGGCCCCATTGTAGAGAGTGAGCAGTTCTTC.